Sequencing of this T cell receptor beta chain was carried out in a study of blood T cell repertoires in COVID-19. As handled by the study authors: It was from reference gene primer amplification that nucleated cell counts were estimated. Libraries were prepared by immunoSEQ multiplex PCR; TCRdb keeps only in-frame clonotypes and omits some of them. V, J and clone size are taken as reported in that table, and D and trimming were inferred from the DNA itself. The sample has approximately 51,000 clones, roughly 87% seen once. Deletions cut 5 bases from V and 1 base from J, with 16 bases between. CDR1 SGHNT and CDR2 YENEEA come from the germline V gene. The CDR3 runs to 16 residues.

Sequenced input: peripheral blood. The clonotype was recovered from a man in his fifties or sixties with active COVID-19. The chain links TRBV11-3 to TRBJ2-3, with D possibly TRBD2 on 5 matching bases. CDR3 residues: CASSPGGSPGTDTQYF. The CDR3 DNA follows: TGTGCCAGCAGCCCAGGAGGAAGCCCCGGCACAGATACGCAGTATTTT.